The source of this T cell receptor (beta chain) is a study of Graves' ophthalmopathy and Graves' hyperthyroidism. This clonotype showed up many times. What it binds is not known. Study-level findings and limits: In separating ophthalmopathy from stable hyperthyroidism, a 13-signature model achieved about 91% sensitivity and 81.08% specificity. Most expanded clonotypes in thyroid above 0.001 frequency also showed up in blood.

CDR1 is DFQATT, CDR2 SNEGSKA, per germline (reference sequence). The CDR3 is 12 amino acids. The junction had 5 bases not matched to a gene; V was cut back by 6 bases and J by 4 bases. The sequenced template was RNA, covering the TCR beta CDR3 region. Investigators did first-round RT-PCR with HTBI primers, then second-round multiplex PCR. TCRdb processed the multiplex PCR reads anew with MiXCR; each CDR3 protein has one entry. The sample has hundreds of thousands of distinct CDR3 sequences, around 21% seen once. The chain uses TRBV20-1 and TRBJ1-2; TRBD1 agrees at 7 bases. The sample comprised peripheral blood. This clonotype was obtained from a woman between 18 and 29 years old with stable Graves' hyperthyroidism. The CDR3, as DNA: TGCAGTGCCTCCGGGACAGTCTATGGCTACACCTTC. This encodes CSASGTVYGYTF.